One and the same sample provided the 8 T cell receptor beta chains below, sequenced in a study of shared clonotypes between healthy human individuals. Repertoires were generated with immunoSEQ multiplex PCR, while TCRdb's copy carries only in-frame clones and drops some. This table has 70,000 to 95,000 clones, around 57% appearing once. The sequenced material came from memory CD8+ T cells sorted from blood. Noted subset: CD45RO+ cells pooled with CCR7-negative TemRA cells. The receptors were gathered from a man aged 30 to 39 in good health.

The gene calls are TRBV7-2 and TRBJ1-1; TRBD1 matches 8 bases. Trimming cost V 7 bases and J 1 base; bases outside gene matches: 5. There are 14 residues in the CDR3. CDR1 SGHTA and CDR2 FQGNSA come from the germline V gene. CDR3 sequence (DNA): TGTGCCAGCACCCCGGACAGGGCGAACACTGAAGCTTTCTTT. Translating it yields CASTPDRANTEAFF.

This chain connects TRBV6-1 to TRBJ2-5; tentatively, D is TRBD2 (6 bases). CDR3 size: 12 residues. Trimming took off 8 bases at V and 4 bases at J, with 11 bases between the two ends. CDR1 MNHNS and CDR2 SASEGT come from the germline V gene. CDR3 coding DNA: TGTGCCAGCTCTGAGGGAGGAGAGACCCAGTACTTC. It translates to CASSEGGETQYF.

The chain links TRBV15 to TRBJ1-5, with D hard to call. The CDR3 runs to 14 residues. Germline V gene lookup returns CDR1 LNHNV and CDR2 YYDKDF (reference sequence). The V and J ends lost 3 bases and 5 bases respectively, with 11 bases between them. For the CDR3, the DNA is TGTGCCACCAGCAGCCGGGCCACCGATCAGCCCCAGCATTTT. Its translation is CATSSRATDQPQHF.

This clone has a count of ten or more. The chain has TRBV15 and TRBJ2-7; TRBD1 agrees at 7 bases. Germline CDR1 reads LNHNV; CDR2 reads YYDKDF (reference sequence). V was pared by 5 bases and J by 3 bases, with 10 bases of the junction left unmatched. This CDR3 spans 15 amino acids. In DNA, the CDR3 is TGTGCCACCAGCTTGACCCGGGACAGCTACTACGAGCAGTACTTC. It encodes CATSLTRDSYYEQYF.

In DNA, the CDR3 is TGCGCCAGCAGCCAAGAACGGGACTTTCTCTTGTCACAGCAGTACTTC. It yields the protein CASSQERDFLLSQQYF. The chain is built from TRBV4-1 and TRBJ2-7; TRBD2 might be the D (6 bases). The CDR3 is made up of 16 amino acids. Trimming removed 0 bases from V and 8 bases from J, with 20 bases in between. Germline V gene data show CDR1 as MGHRA and CDR2 as YSYEKL.

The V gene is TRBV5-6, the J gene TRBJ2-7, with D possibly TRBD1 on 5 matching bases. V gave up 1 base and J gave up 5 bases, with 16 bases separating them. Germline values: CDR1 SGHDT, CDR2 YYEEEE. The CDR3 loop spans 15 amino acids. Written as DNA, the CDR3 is TGTGCCAGCAGCTTGATGCAGGGATGGAAACACGAGCAGTACTTC. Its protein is CASSLMQGWKHEQYF.

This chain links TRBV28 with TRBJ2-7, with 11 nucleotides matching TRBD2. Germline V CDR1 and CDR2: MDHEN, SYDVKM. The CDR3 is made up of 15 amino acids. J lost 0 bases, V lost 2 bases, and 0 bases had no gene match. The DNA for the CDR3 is TGTGCCAGCAGTTTAGGACTAGCGGGCTCCTACGAGCAGTACTTC. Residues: CASSLGLAGSYEQYF. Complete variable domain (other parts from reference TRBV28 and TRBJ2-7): DVKVTQSSRYLVKRTGEKVFLECVQDMDHENMFWYRQDPGLGLRLIYFSYDVKMKEKGDIPEGYSVSREKKERFSLILESASTNQTSMYLCASSLGLAGSYEQYFGPGTRLTVT.

The CDR3 DNA is TGTGCCAGCAGCCCCGACAGGGATAACAATGAGCAGTTCTTC. This gives the protein CASSPDRDNNEQFF. The chain carries TRBV11-3 and TRBJ2-1; TRBD1 matches 7 bases. Germline CDR1 is SGHNT and CDR2 is YENEEA. This CDR3 spans 14 amino acids. The J segment lost 5 bases and the V segment lost 5 bases, leaving 6 bases of the junction unmatched.